These 19 T cell receptor beta chains were all obtained from the same sample, sequenced in a study of T cell responses to AZD1222 COVID-19 vaccine. The table came from immunoSEQ multiplex PCR; TCRdb's copy has only in-frame clones and leaves some out. The table shows about 140,000 clones, with about 88% occurring only once. Sequencing was performed on peripheral blood, taken 28 days after the second AZD1222 dose. Receptors originate from an adult who received the AZD1222 COVID-19 vaccine.

The chain carries TRBV2 and TRBJ1-5, with a tentative D call TRBD1 (5 bases). The germline gives CDR1 SNHLY, CDR2 FYNNEI. CDR3 length: 13 residues. Trimming shortened V by 5 bases and J by 3 bases, and 8 bases separated the two germline ends. The CDR3 sequence is CASSWDLNQPQHF. CDR3 bases: TGTGCCAGCAGTTGGGACCTCAATCAGCCCCAGCATTTT.

This sequence joins TRBV29-1 and TRBJ2-7, with TRBD1 as a possible D gene (5 bases). Trimming stripped 5 bases from V and 1 base from J, with 9 bases between. Germline lookup yields CDR1 SQVTM and CDR2 ANQGSEA. The CDR3 sequence is 12 residues long. Written as DNA, the CDR3 is TGCAGCGTTTGGACACAGTCCTACGAGCAGTACTTC. Translation gives CSVWTQSYEQYF.

The chain employs TRBV10-3 and TRBJ2-7; D is undetermined. CDR3 size: 14 residues. Germline V CDR1 and CDR2: ENHRY, SYGVKD. Trimming cost V 7 bases and J 0 bases, with 13 bases left between them. The CDR3 loop reads CAIKSALDSYEQYF. The DNA for the CDR3 is TGTGCCATCAAATCGGCGCTAGACTCCTACGAGCAGTACTTC.

The J gene is TRBJ1-5, the V gene TRBV28; D is possibly TRBD1 (5 bases). The V end was cut by 5 bases, the J end by 9 bases, with 20 bases between. This CDR3 is built from 15 residues. CDR1 is MDHEN and CDR2 is SYDVKM in the germline V gene. The CDR3 spells CASSERSDRQGPQHF. The CDR3 nucleotides are TGTGCCAGCAGTGAGCGCTCAGACCGCCAGGGGCCCCAGCATTTT.

DNA of the CDR3: TGCGCCAGCAGCCAAGATGACGGGGTGACTGAAGCTTTCTTT. Translation: CASSQDDGVTEAFF. This chain links TRBV4-3 with TRBJ1-1; D uncertain. The CDR3 extends over 14 amino acids. Trimming took 0 bases from V and 5 from J, leaving 10 bases between them. The germline V gene has CDR1 LGHNA and CDR2 YSLEER.

The gene calls are TRBV15 and TRBJ1-3; the D is unclear. Germline loops: CDR1 LNHNV, CDR2 YYDKDF (reference sequence). The V end lost 3 bases, the J end lost 5 bases, and 14 bases lay between the germline ends. The CDR3 spans 15 residues. The CDR3 loop is CATSSERVIRNTIYF. For the CDR3, the DNA is TGTGCCACCAGCAGCGAAAGGGTAATAAGAAACACCATATATTTT.

The V call is TRBV5-1, the J call TRBJ2-3, with TRBD1 matching 9 bases. This CDR3 region has 16 residues. The J segment lost 2 bases and the V segment lost 4 bases, leaving 8 bases of the junction unmatched. Germline lookup yields CDR1 SGHRS and CDR2 YFSETQ. CDR3 in amino acids: CASSAYGTGLTDTQYF. DNA for the CDR3: TGCGCCAGCAGCGCGTACGGGACAGGGCTCACAGATACGCAGTATTTT.

The CDR3 DNA reads TGCGGCTGGGAGCTCTACAATGAGCAGTTCTTC. Protein sequence: CGWELYNEQFF. The V and J genes are TRBV29-1 and TRBJ2-1; TRBD2 might be the D (5 bases). The germline CDR1 and CDR2 sequences are SQVTM and ANQGSEA. The CDR3 consists of 11 residues.

The chain is built from TRBV28 and TRBJ1-2; the D gene is possibly TRBD1 (5 bases). This CDR3 has 14 amino acids. Germline V gene lookup returns CDR1 MDHEN and CDR2 SYDVKM. Trimming took 6 bases from V and 4 from J, leaving 15 bases between them. The chain's CDR3 is CASRIGGMVYGYTF. CDR3 DNA: TGTGCCAGCAGGATCGGGGGGATGGTCTATGGCTACACCTTC.

This chain links TRBV7-9 with TRBJ2-5, with 7 bases fitting TRBD1. V gave up 5 bases and J gave up 0 bases; unmatched junction bases: 3. Germline values: CDR1 SEHNR, CDR2 FQNEAQ (reference sequence). The CDR3 length is 14 residues. In DNA, the CDR3 is TGTGCCAGCAGCCACGGGACAGACCAAGAGACCCAGTACTTC. This gives the protein CASSHGTDQETQYF.

The V gene is TRBV7-3, the J gene TRBJ2-3; D possibly corresponds to TRBD2 (5 bases). Germline loops: CDR1 SGHTA, CDR2 FQGTGA. Trimming removed 1 base from V and 4 bases from J, with 9 bases in between. This CDR3 contains 14 residues. The CDR3 loop is CASSLMAGADTQYF. CDR3 nucleotide sequence: TGTGCCAGCAGCTTAATGGCGGGCGCAGATACGCAGTATTTT.

The chain joins TRBV5-6 to TRBJ1-1; D unclear. V lost 4 bases to trimming and J lost 0 bases, with 13 bases between them. This CDR3 contains 15 residues. The germline V gene has CDR1 SGHDT and CDR2 YYEEEE. This CDR3 reads CASSPDPMLNTEAFF. Written as DNA, the CDR3 is TGTGCCAGCAGCCCGGACCCGATGCTGAACACTGAAGCTTTCTTT.

This chain uses TRBV15 with TRBJ2-1; 8 nucleotides line up with TRBD1. V dropped 0 bases and J dropped 0; count of bases not matched to a gene: 16. Germline CDR1 LNHNV, CDR2 YYDKDF (reference sequence). The CDR3 runs 21 residues. CDR3 DNA sequence: TGTGCCACCAGCAGAGACCTTGGACAGGGTTTTTCCTCGAGCTCCTACAATGAGCAGTTCTTC. It encodes CATSRDLGQGFSSSSYNEQFF.

The rearrangement uses TRBV3-1 (or the pseudogene TRBV3-2) and TRBJ2-3, with 13 bases lining up with TRBD2. In germline, CDR1 is LGHDT, CDR2 YNNKEL (reference sequence). With 4 bases clipped from V and 1 base from J, the junction kept 5 bases outside the gene matches. The CDR3 sequence is 17 residues long. The CDR3 reads CASSRFGLAGGTDTQYF. The CDR3 bases are TGTGCCAGCAGCCGCTTCGGACTAGCGGGGGGCACAGATACGCAGTATTTT.

The chain links TRBV29-1 to TRBJ2-5; tentatively, D is TRBD1 (8 bases). Deletions cut 7 bases from V and 9 bases from J, with 24 bases between. CDR3 size: 14 residues. Germline lookup yields CDR1 SQVTM and CDR2 ANQGSEA. Here the CDR3 DNA reads TGCAGCGCTCAAGGACAGGGAGGGTTTTCGGCCCAGTACTTC. Protein: CSAQGQGGFSAQYF.

The rearrangement joins TRBV18 to TRBJ2-6, with D unclear. V dropped 1 base and J dropped 1 base, with 5 bases sitting between them. Germline assignment: CDR1 KGHSH and CDR2 LQKENI. CDR3 size: 15 residues. The DNA for the CDR3 is TGTGCCAGCTCACCACTGAGGTCTGGGGCCAACGTCCTGACTTTC. Protein sequence: CASSPLRSGANVLTF.

The chain couples TRBV5-4 to TRBJ2-5; 8 bases are shared with TRBD1. Germline trimming cut 5 bases from V and 4 bases from J; bases unmatched to any gene: 10. Germline V gene lookup returns CDR1 SGHNT and CDR2 YYREEE (reference sequence). The CDR3 spans 15 residues. For the CDR3, the DNA is TGTGCCAGCAGTTCCGACAGGGGATCGCGAGAGACCCAGTACTTC. It specifies CASSSDRGSRETQYF. Filled out from reference TRBV5-4 and TRBJ2-5, the complete variable domain reads ETGVTQSPTHLIKTRGQQVTLRCSSQSGHNTVSWYQQALGQGPQFIFQYYREEENGRGNFPPRFSGLQFPNYSSELNVNALELDDSALYLCASSSDRGSRETQYFGPGTRLLVL.

The chain is built from TRBV24-1 and TRBJ1-6; TRBD1 is a possible D gene (5 bases). Trimming shortened V by 8 bases and J by 6 bases, and 13 bases separated the two germline ends. The length of the CDR3 is 14 residues. The germline CDR1 and CDR2 sequences are KGHDR and SFDVKD. The CDR3 region has the DNA TGTGCCACCACAGGGTGGTCGCTTAATTCACCCCTCCACTTT. Translating it yields CATTGWSLNSPLHF.

This chain uses TRBV5-1 with TRBJ1-3; D is ambiguous. Trimming stripped 2 bases from V and 0 bases from J, with 9 bases between. CDR3 length equals 15 residues. Germline V gives CDR1 SGHRS, CDR2 YFSETQ. CDR3 coding DNA: TGCGCCAGCAGCTTTGGGTCGGCCTCTGGAAACACCATATATTTT. The encoded protein is CASSFGSASGNTIYF.